The next 3 T cell receptor beta chains were all read from a single sample in a study of control samples from healthy donors and cancer patients. TCRdb's copy holds only in-frame clones and misses some; the assay was immunoSEQ multiplex PCR. This sample has 150,000 or so clones; approximately 94% occur once, and the top ten carry over 10%. What was sequenced was blood. Every receptor here comes from a man aged 40-50 years in good health.

This chain joins TRBV7-2 and TRBJ2-3; D is ambiguous. This CDR3 has 13 amino acids. Germline V gene lookup returns CDR1 SGHTA and CDR2 FQGNSA. With 2 bases removed from V and 3 bases from J, the gap between germline ends came to 6 bases. CDR3 DNA: TGTGCCAGCAGCTTATTGTTAACAGATACGCAGTATTTT. This sequence encodes CASSLLLTDTQYF.

The chain is built from TRBV18 and TRBJ2-5, with D possibly TRBD1 on 6 matching bases. There are 16 residues in the CDR3. Trimming removed 8 bases at V and 5 bases at J, with 24 bases between. Germline V gene data show CDR1 as KGHSH and CDR2 as LQKENI. CDR3 nucleotides: TGTGCCAGCGATTTAATACAGGGAACCCGAGGGGAGACCCAGTACTTC. It yields the protein CASDLIQGTRGETQYF.

This chain uses TRBV3-1 (or the pseudogene TRBV3-2) with TRBJ1-1; D might be TRBD1 (6 bases). CDR1 LGHDT and CDR2 YNNKEL come from the germline V gene (reference sequence). The CDR3 has 15 amino acids. V was clipped by 1 base and J by 2 bases, with 11 bases between them. CDR3 region: CASSQGGGGNTEAFF. CDR3 coding DNA: TGTGCCAGCAGCCAAGGCGGGGGCGGAAACACTGAAGCTTTCTTT.